Listed here are 28 T cell receptor beta chains from one sample, sequenced in a study of T cells in Graves' hyperthyroidism and ophthalmopathy. The TCR beta CDR3 regions underwent amplification using RNA transcripts as the source. HTBI primers were employed in a first-round RT-PCR of the TCR CDR3. TCRdb re-derived calls from the multiplex PCR reads in MiXCR, one entry per CDR3 protein. Of roughly 510,000 distinct CDR3 sequences detected, 20% appear once; the ten largest clones hold 26%. Sequenced input: blood. Every receptor here comes from a man between 18 and 29 years old with Graves' hyperthyroidism.

This clonotype was seen a handful of times. The chain combines TRBV20-1 with TRBJ2-2; D unclear. The CDR3 has 15 residues. The V gene lost 2 bases and the J gene lost 0 bases, with 10 bases spanning the gap. CDR1 DFQATT and CDR2 SNEGSKA come from the germline V gene (reference sequence). The CDR3 loop reads CSARLSASNTGELFF. Written as DNA, the CDR3 is TGCAGTGCTAGATTGTCAGCTTCGAACACCGGGGAGCTGTTTTTT.

The rearrangement uses TRBV6-1 and TRBJ2-7; D possibly corresponds to TRBD1 (5 bases). The ends were cut back, 8 bases at V and 7 bases at J, with 15 bases in the middle. Germline CDR1 MNHNS, CDR2 SASEGT. The CDR3 length is 12 residues. The CDR3 bases are TGTGCCAGCGGAGCAGGGTATCGGGAGCAGTACTTC. This encodes CASGAGYREQYF.

The V call is TRBV6-1, the J call TRBJ1-3; TRBD1 agrees at 7 bases. Trimming took 7 bases from V and 0 from J; bases not matched to a gene: 9. Per germline, CDR1 MNHNS and CDR2 SASEGT. This CDR3 region has 16 residues. Here the CDR3 DNA reads TGTGCCAGCACCCCGACAGGGAGGAGCTCTGGAAACACCATATATTTT. Amino acids: CASTPTGRSSGNTIYF.

The chain employs TRBV27 and TRBJ1-1, with 9 bases identical to TRBD1. The CDR3 totals 17 residues. Germline CDR1 reads MNHEY; CDR2 reads SMNVEV (reference sequence). V gave up 3 bases and J gave up 5 bases; unmatched junction bases: 13. CDR3 residues: CASSFTPRTGEETEAFF. The CDR3 DNA is TGTGCCAGCAGTTTTACACCCCGGACAGGGGAGGAAACTGAAGCTTTCTTT.

This clonotype came up many times. The chain couples TRBV28 to TRBJ1-1; TRBD1 is a possible D gene (6 bases). The germline gives CDR1 MDHEN, CDR2 SYDVKM. This CDR3 contains 15 residues. Deletions cut 2 bases from V and 4 bases from J, with 14 bases between. The CDR3 loop is CASSLTGSMGTEAFF. DNA for the CDR3: TGTGCCAGCAGTTTAACAGGGAGTATGGGCACTGAAGCTTTCTTT.

This clonotype has only a few counts. This chain links TRBV2 with TRBJ1-1, with unresolved D. The length of the CDR3 is 15 residues. Trimming pared 2 bases from V and 2 bases from J, leaving 12 bases between. Looked up from germline, CDR1 is SNHLY and CDR2 is FYNNEI. DNA for the CDR3: TGTGCCAGCAGTGAAAGTGGCAGGTCAAACACTGAAGCTTTCTTT. Its translation is CASSESGRSNTEAFF.

Concerning this clonotype itself: With a much larger clone just one base away, this may be a read error. In nucleotides, the CDR3 is TGCGCCAGCAGCTTGGCCTTCCTCTCGAACACTGAAGCTTGCTTT. It codes for CASSLAFLSNTEACF. The chain has TRBV5-1 and TRBJ1-1; D is unresolved. Germline CDR1 SGHRS, CDR2 YFSETQ. This CDR3 comprises 15 residues.

Ten or more counts support this clonotype. The chain uses TRBV20-1 and TRBJ2-7; 10 bases agree with TRBD1. The CDR3 length is 14 residues. CDR1 DFQATT and CDR2 SNEGSKA come from the germline V gene (reference sequence). V lost 4 bases, J lost 2 bases, and 5 bases stayed unmatched. CDR3 residues: CSAIDRGRPYEQYF. As DNA, the CDR3 is TGCAGTGCTATCGACAGGGGGCGTCCCTACGAGCAGTACTTC.

This clonotype was counted at least ten times. The V and J genes are TRBV12-3 or TRBV12-4 and TRBJ1-6; TRBD1 is a possible D gene (5 bases). The CDR3 length is 14 residues. V was shortened by 4 bases and J by 6 bases, with 10 bases between the two germline ends. The CDR3 nucleotides are TGTGCCAGCAGTTCGACAGTGCCTAATTCACCCCTCCACTTT. Amino acids: CASSSTVPNSPLHF.

This clonotype was detected many times. V gene TRBV15 combines with J gene TRBJ1-2, with TRBD1 identical over 7 bases. Germline CDR1 and CDR2: LNHNV and YYDKDF (reference sequence). This CDR3 is built from 14 residues. V lost 0 bases to trimming and J lost 10 bases; unmatched junction nucleotides: 8. CDR3 sequence (DNA): TGTGCCACCAGCAGAGATTTAAGGGGGCTGGACTACACCTTC. This sequence encodes CATSRDLRGLDYTF.

This clonotype was observed many times. This sequence joins TRBV12-3 or TRBV12-4 and TRBJ1-3; no reliable D call. The CDR3 is 14 residues long. Trimming cost V 8 bases and J 4 bases, with 15 bases left between them. The CDR3 bases are TGTGCCAGCCTTCCGGAGGGAGAAGGAAACACCATATATTTT. It yields the protein CASLPEGEGNTIYF.

This clonotype was recorded many times. This rearrangement joins TRBV28 to TRBJ1-2, with D possibly matching TRBD1 (5 bases). Germline lookup yields CDR1 MDHEN and CDR2 SYDVKM. Between the trimmed V and J ends, which lost 5 bases and 6 bases, there was a span of 16 bases. This CDR3 comprises 14 residues. The CDR3 loop reads CASSPSGTNHGYTF. The DNA for the CDR3 is TGTGCCAGCAGTCCGTCAGGGACTAATCATGGCTACACCTTC.

This clonotype has more than one count but fewer than ten. This chain links TRBV19 with TRBJ2-2; 7 nucleotides align to TRBD1. Trimming took 7 bases from V and 4 from J; bases not matched to a gene: 6. Germline CDR1 is LNHDA and CDR2 is SQIVND (reference sequence). The CDR3 is 14 amino acids. This CDR3 is CASNTGASTGELFF. Written as DNA, the CDR3 is TGTGCCAGTAACACAGGGGCGAGCACCGGGGAGCTGTTTTTT.

This clonotype occurred many times. This chain connects TRBV6-5 to TRBJ1-1; tentative D call: TRBD1 (6 bases). V lost 5 bases, J lost 0 bases, and 10 bases lay in between. CDR3 size: 14 residues. Germline CDR1 and CDR2: MNHEY and SVGAGI. In nucleotides, the CDR3 is TGTGCCAGCAGTCAGGGGACGTTGAACACTGAAGCTTTCTTT. Translating gives CASSQGTLNTEAFF.

This clonotype was found many times. The V gene is TRBV6-5, the J gene TRBJ1-1; D remains unclear. Between the trimmed V and J ends, which lost 5 bases and 5 bases, there was a span of 9 bases. The CDR3 sequence is 12 residues long. From germline, CDR1 is MNHEY and CDR2 SVGAGI. In nucleotides, the CDR3 is TGTGCCAGCAGTCCTGAGATGACTGAAGCTTTCTTT. Encoded protein: CASSPEMTEAFF.

The sample holds many counts of this clonotype. The CDR3 region has the DNA TGTGCCAGCAGCGGCTCAGGGGGGAGCACTGAAGCTTTCTTT. This codes for CASSGSGGSTEAFF. The chain uses TRBV12-3 or TRBV12-4 and TRBJ1-1, with 7 bases lining up with TRBD1. V lost 6 bases to trimming and J lost 4 bases; unmatched junction nucleotides: 8. This CDR3 has 14 amino acids.

With regard to this clonotype: This sequence may be a read error, since a much larger clone differs from it by one base. The rearrangement joins TRBV28 to TRBJ1-5, with TRBD1 matching over 9 bases. The CDR3 runs to 18 residues. Per germline, CDR1 MDHEN and CDR2 SYDVKM. The CDR3 here is CASIPIAGPGQGDQPQQF. The CDR3 DNA sequence: TGTGCCAGCATCCCCATCGCGGGGCCGGGACAGGGAGATCAGCCCCAGCAGTTT.

This clonotype was detected ten times or more. At one end, the junction sequence differs from germline, possibly due to a read error. This rearrangement joins TRBV11-1 to TRBJ1-1, with no clear D. There are 13 residues in the CDR3. Germline V gene data show CDR1 as SGHAT and CDR2 as FQDESV (reference sequence). CDR3 sequence reads: CASSLKRRTEALF. CDR3 nucleotides: TGTGCCAGCAGCTTGAAGAGAAGGACTGAAGCTCTCTTT.

Ten or more counts support this clonotype. The V and J genes are TRBV2 and TRBJ1-1; a weak D match, TRBD1 (6 bases). The CDR3 has 14 amino acids. The germline V and J ends were trimmed by 7 bases and 2 bases, with 14 bases remaining between them. Per the germline V gene, CDR1 is SNHLY and CDR2 is FYNNEI. CDR3 in amino acids: CASMLQGPNTEAFF. The CDR3, as DNA: TGTGCCAGCATGTTGCAGGGGCCCAACACTGAAGCTTTCTTT. Filled out from reference TRBV2 and TRBJ1-1, the complete variable domain reads EPEVTQTPSHQVTQMGQEVILRCVPISNHLYFYWYRQILGQKVEFLVSFYNNEISEKSEIFDDQFSVERPDGSNFTLKIRSTKLEDSAMYFCASMLQGPNTEAFFGQGTRLTVV.

This clonotype was counted many times. V is TRBV15 and J is TRBJ2-5; a weak D match, TRBD1 (5 bases). Germline V gene data show CDR1 as LNHNV and CDR2 as YYDKDF (reference sequence). The V end was cut by 5 bases, the J end by 4 bases, with 14 bases between. The CDR3 spans 14 residues. CDR3 bases: TGTGCCACCAGCGCAGGGCTGGGTTTAGAGACCCAGTACTTC. It translates to CATSAGLGLETQYF.

This clonotype appeared a few times. J is TRBJ2-7 and V is TRBV10-3; D is perhaps TRBD1 (5 bases). Trimming removed 2 bases from V and 4 bases from J, with 9 bases in between. Germline V gives CDR1 ENHRY, CDR2 SYGVKD. The CDR3 length is 13 residues. This CDR3 reads CAISEGAEYEQYF. Here the CDR3 DNA reads TGTGCCATCAGTGAGGGGGCCGAGTACGAGCAGTACTTC.

This clonotype has at least ten counts. This rearrangement joins TRBV19 to TRBJ1-2; D not resolved. V was pared by 7 bases and J by 8 bases, with 17 bases between. In germline, CDR1 is LNHDA, CDR2 SQIVND (reference sequence). The CDR3 is 13 amino acids. The CDR3 is CASIPGGAGGYTF. CDR3 sequence (DNA): TGTGCCAGTATTCCCGGAGGAGCGGGCGGCTACACCTTC.

This clonotype was seen at least ten times. The genes are TRBV27 and TRBJ1-2; D not resolved. The V end lost 4 bases, the J end lost 1 base, and 10 bases lay between the germline ends. Per germline, CDR1 MNHEY and CDR2 SMNVEV (reference sequence). This CDR3 comprises 14 residues. The chain's CDR3 is CASSSLRLNYGYTF. In DNA form, the CDR3 reads TGTGCCAGCAGTTCTTTAAGGCTTAACTATGGCTACACCTTC.

V usage is TRBV4-1 and J usage is TRBJ1-2; 9 bases are shared with TRBD1. This CDR3 region has 13 residues. The V gene's germline CDR1 is MGHRA and CDR2 YSYEKL. J gave up 8 bases and V 6 bases, and 7 bases lay outside the gene matches. The CDR3 here is CASSYRGRLGYTF. CDR3 coding DNA: TGCGCCAGCAGTTACAGGGGGCGATTAGGCTACACCTTC.

This rearrangement joins TRBV19 to TRBJ1-5, with D tentatively TRBD1 (5 bases). CDR1 is LNHDA, CDR2 SQIVND, per germline (reference sequence). The CDR3 consists of 15 residues. Trimming took off 3 bases at V and 2 bases at J, with 11 bases between the two ends. This CDR3 reads CASSILGLGNQPQHF. CDR3 nucleotide sequence: TGTGCCAGTAGTATCTTGGGGCTTGGCAATCAGCCCCAGCATTTT. The entire variable domain, with the rest obtained from reference TRBV19 and TRBJ1-5, is as follows: DGGITQSPKYLFRKEGQNVTLSCEQNLNHDAMYWYRQDPGQGLRLIYYSQIVNDFQKGDIAEGYSVSREKKESFPLTVTSAQKNPTAFYLCASSILGLGNQPQHFGDGTRLSIL.

This clonotype has just a few counts. One base away lies a much larger clone, so this may be a sequencing read error. This chain links TRBV28 with TRBJ1-2; the D is unclear. The CDR3 has 11 amino acids. The germline gives CDR1 MDHEN, CDR2 SYDVKM. The CDR3 protein is CASGFVGGYTF. CDR3 sequence (DNA): TGTGCCAGCGGTTTTGTCGGCGGCTACACCTTC.

This sequence joins TRBV30 and TRBJ1-5; TRBD1 matches at 9 bases. J lost 7 bases, V lost 1 base, and 8 bases had no gene match. The CDR3 loop spans 15 amino acids. The germline V gene has CDR1 GTSNPN and CDR2 SVGIG (reference sequence). Written as DNA, the CDR3 is TGTGCCTGGAGTGGGAAGGACAGGGGATGGCAGCCCCAGCATTTT. Its protein product is CAWSGKDRGWQPQHF.

The sample holds many counts of this clonotype. The chain links TRBV12-3 or TRBV12-4 to TRBJ2-5; TRBD1 is a possible D gene (5 bases). The length of the CDR3 is 12 residues. The V end lost 6 bases, the J end lost 2 bases, and 7 bases lay between the germline ends. The CDR3 loop is CASSRVQETQYF. The CDR3 nucleotides read TGTGCCAGCAGCAGGGTACAAGAGACCCAGTACTTC.